This TCR beta chain was identified during a study of T cell changes during pregnancy in multiple sclerosis. Data came from immunoSEQ multiplex PCR; TCRdb stores just in-frame clones and leaves some out. The table records over 55,000 clones, just under 90% of them present only once. This CDR3 has 14 residues. In germline, CDR1 is LGHNA, CDR2 YSLEER. Trimming took off 0 bases at V and 4 bases at J, with 10 bases between the two ends. The origin of this receptor is a human donor whose cells served as feeder cells for cultures in a pregnancy study. This rearrangement joins TRBV4-3 to TRBJ2-7, with D perhaps TRBD2 (5 bases). The sequencing sample was made of peripheral blood from another person, used as feeder cells. In DNA, the CDR3 is TGCGCCAGCAGCCAAGAGGGGTCGGGATACGAGCAGTACTTC. This encodes CASSQEGSGYEQYF.